These 2 T cell receptor beta chains were sequenced from one sample in a study of T cells in Graves' hyperthyroidism and ophthalmopathy. Amplification of TCR beta CDR3 regions was performed using RNA transcripts as template. Using the HTBI primer set, a first-round RT-PCR was run on the TCR CDR3. TCRdb reprocessed the multiplex PCR reads via MiXCR and lists one record per CDR3 protein. Of fewer than 500,000 distinct CDR3 sequences listed, roughly 14% are singletons. Sequenced material: blood. All receptors come from a man in his late teens or twenties with Graves' ophthalmopathy.

The chain combines TRBV12-3 or TRBV12-4 with TRBJ2-4; D possibly uses TRBD1 or TRBD2 (5 bases each). The CDR3 length is 12 residues. The ends were cut back, 5 bases at V and 9 bases at J, with 11 bases in the middle. The CDR3: CASSPKGSIQYF. CDR3 in DNA: TGTGCCAGCAGTCCTAAGGGGAGCATTCAGTACTTC.

This clonotype has at least ten counts. The chain joins TRBV9 to TRBJ2-1; TRBD1 agrees at 8 bases. Germline assignment: CDR1 SGDLS and CDR2 YYNGEE. This CDR3 contains 13 residues. V gave up 4 bases and J gave up 7 bases; unmatched junction bases: 4. CDR3 region: CASSMDRVNEQFF. Written as DNA, the CDR3 is TGTGCCAGCAGCATGGACAGGGTAAATGAGCAGTTCTTC.